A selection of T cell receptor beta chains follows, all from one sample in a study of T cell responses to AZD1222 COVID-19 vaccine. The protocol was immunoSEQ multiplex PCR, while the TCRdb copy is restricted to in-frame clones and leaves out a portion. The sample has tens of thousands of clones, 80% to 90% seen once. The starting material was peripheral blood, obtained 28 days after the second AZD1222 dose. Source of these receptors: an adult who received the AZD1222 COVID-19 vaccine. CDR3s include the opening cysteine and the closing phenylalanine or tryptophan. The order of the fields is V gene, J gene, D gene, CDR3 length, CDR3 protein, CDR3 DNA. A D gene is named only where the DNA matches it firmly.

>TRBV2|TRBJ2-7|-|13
CASNGVFSDEQYF
TGTGCCAGCAACGGGGTATTCAGCGACGAGCAGTACTTC
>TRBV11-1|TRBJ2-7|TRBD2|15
CASRRTSGQSYEQYF
TGTGCCAGCAGACGAACTAGCGGTCAATCCTACGAGCAGTACTTC
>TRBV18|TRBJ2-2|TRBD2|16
CASSPRLAGETGELFF
TGTGCCAGCTCACCGCGACTAGCGGGGGAAACCGGGGAGCTGTTTTTT
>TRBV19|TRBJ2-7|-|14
CASSHPARNYEQYF
TGTGCCAGTAGCCACCCCGCTAGAAACTACGAGCAGTACTTC
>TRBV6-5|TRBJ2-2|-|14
CASLQGLITGELFF
TGTGCCAGCTTACAGGGTTTAATCACCGGGGAGCTGTTTTTT
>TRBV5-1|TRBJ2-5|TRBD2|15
CASSWRGSPQETQYF
TGCGCCAGCAGTTGGCGGGGGAGCCCCCAAGAGACCCAGTACTTC
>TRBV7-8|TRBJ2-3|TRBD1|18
CASSLSIPGQGTTDTQYF
TGTGCCAGCAGCCTTAGCATCCCGGGACAGGGGACAACAGATACGCAGTATTTT
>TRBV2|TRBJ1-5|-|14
CASSEDLPNQPQHF
TGTGCCAGCAGTGAAGATCTCCCAAATCAGCCCCAGCATTTT
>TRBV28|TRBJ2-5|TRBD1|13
CASSSGTGLSQYF
TGTGCCAGCAGTTCCGGGACAGGCCTGTCCCAGTACTTC
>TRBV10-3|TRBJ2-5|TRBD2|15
CAISPGTSGAETQYF
TGTGCCATCAGTCCCGGGACTAGCGGGGCTGAGACCCAGTACTTC
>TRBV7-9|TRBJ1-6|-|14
CASSSRGGDSPLHF
TGTGCCAGCAGCTCCAGGGGCGGGGATTCACCCCTCCACTTT
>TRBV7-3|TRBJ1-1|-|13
CASSYGGNTEAFF
TGTGCCAGCAGTTACGGGGGGAACACTGAAGCTTTCTTT
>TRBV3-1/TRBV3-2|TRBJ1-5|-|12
CASSQGEWPQHF
TGTGCCAGCAGCCAGGGCGAATGGCCCCAGCATTTT
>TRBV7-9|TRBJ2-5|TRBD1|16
CASSLTPGQKQETQYF
TGTGCCAGCAGCTTAACCCCGGGACAGAAACAAGAGACCCAGTACTTC
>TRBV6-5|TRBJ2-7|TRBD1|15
CASSLWDRGFYEQYF
TGTGCCAGCAGTCTATGGGACAGGGGTTTCTACGAGCAGTACTTC
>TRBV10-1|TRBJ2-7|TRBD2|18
CASSEPPWKREGLYEQYF
TGCGCCAGCAGTGAGCCGCCATGGAAGAGGGAGGGCCTTTACGAGCAGTACTTC
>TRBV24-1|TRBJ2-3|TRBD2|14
CATSGTRRTDTQYF
TGTGCCACCTCCGGGACTAGAAGAACAGATACGCAGTATTTT